This record looks at one T cell receptor beta chain sequence and its context. Antigen: not known. The data originate from a study of shared clonotypes between healthy human individuals. As for the study in general: CD4 naive cells filled three plates per donor, CD4 memory three, CD8 naive two and CD8 memory one.

V was trimmed by 6 bases and J by 6 bases, leaving 18 bases between them. The CDR3 is 14 residues long. Germline V lookup: CDR1 MNHNS, CDR2 SASEGT. Notes on the study in general: Roughly 5% of naive CD4 clonotypes were shared across a handful of donors.

Splitting the CD4+ cells yielded a CD45RA+ naive subset and a CD45RA-negative memory subset. Each sorted subset replicate got 200 ng genomic DNA, 25,000 to 30,000 genomes. Profiling relied on immunoSEQ multiplex PCR, and the TCRdb table lists in-frame clones only, not all of them. This sample yields 600,000 to 750,000 clones, of which approximately 75% are seen a single time; less than 2% belongs to the top ten. The specimen sequenced was memory CD4+ T cells sorted from blood. Sample subset: CD45RA-negative fraction. The sequence came from a woman aged 25-40 years in good health. The chain recombines TRBV6-1 with TRBJ2-7, with D tentatively TRBD1 (5 bases). Here the CDR3 DNA reads TGTGCCAGCAGGGCGGCAGGGTCCGGGCGCGAGCAGTACTTC. Translation: CASRAAGSGREQYF.